What follows describes a single T cell receptor (beta chain). Germline V gene sequence: CDR1 SQVTM, CDR2 ANQGSEA. This CDR3 spans 13 amino acids. V lost 1 base to trimming and J lost 3 bases, with 10 bases between them. The data stem from a study of T cell changes during pregnancy in multiple sclerosis. Assay used: immunoSEQ multiplex PCR; TCRdb lists only in-frame clones, some missing. The profile shows 55,000 to 85,000 clones, approximately 91% of them singletons. Source: CD4+ T cells from peripheral blood mononuclear cells, taken after pregnancy. The chain recombines TRBV29-1 with TRBJ2-7, with a weak D call TRBD1 (6 bases). The receptor's source is a female donor with multiple sclerosis, enrolled in a pregnancy study. The CDR3 spells CSVEVQGHYEQYF. The CDR3 DNA reads as TGCAGCGTTGAAGTCCAGGGGCACTACGAGCAGTACTTC.